Below, 4 T cell receptor beta chains from the same sample are listed, as sequenced in a study of Graves' ophthalmopathy and Graves' hyperthyroidism. Amplification of the TCR beta CDR3 regions used RNA transcripts (as template). An opening RT-PCR round employed HTBI primers and preceded a second-round multiplex PCR. TCRdb analysed the multiplex PCR reads with MiXCR anew, one entry per CDR3 protein. The repertoire has hundreds of thousands of distinct CDR3 sequences, about 24% of them found once; the top ten carry more than 5.5%. Source material: peripheral blood. All receptors derive from a woman younger than 35 with stable Graves' hyperthyroidism. Some clones in this sample may be carry-over from other donors' samples.

This clonotype was seen many times. The chain is built from TRBV20-1 and TRBJ1-5; TRBD1 might be the D (6 bases). The length of the CDR3 is 18 residues. Trimming pared 0 bases from V and 2 bases from J, leaving 20 bases between. Germline CDR1 is DFQATT and CDR2 is SNEGSKA (reference sequence). As DNA, the CDR3 is TGCAGTGCTAGAGATACCCCCCTCCGAGGGGGTGGCAATCAGCCCCAGCATTTT. It is translated as CSARDTPLRGGGNQPQHF.

This clonotype has more than one count but fewer than ten. The chain is built from TRBV7-8 and TRBJ2-2, with 8 positions matching TRBD1. The length of the CDR3 is 16 residues. The J segment lost 5 bases and the V segment lost 1 base, leaving 6 bases of the junction unmatched. Per germline, CDR1 SGHVS and CDR2 FQNEAQ. The CDR3, as DNA: TGTGCCAGCAGCTTAGTCGGACAGGGAACGACCGGGGAGCTGTTTTTT. Encoded protein: CASSLVGQGTTGELFF.

This clonotype was picked up many times. The rearrangement links TRBV12-3 or TRBV12-4 to TRBJ2-7, with D unresolved. Trimming took 0 bases from V and 4 from J, leaving 7 bases between them. The CDR3 is made up of 13 amino acids. CDR3 residues: CASSLAIVYEQYF. In nucleotides, the CDR3 is TGTGCCAGCAGTTTAGCAATTGTTTACGAGCAGTACTTC.

This clonotype was recorded at least ten times. This sequence joins TRBV20-1 and TRBJ2-7; D remains unclear. This CDR3 has 14 amino acids. V lost 4 bases and J lost 1, with 14 bases in between. The V gene's germline CDR1 is DFQATT and CDR2 SNEGSKA (reference sequence). The CDR3 DNA reads as TGCAGTGCTACCACAGATTTTAGGTCCTACGAGCAGTACTTC. Translated: CSATTDFRSYEQYF.